What follows describes a single T cell receptor beta chain. At the DNA level, this CDR3 is encoded by other sequences in the same sample as well. A deep-level run was used for the assay. Per the original data handling: Filtering was not the same, since immunoSEQ gave junction-only sequences without quality scores. Some clones are missing from TCRdb's copy, which holds only in-frame ones; the method was immunoSEQ multiplex PCR. From that table come the V and J calls and clone size; the DNA was used to work out D and trimming. The sample records some 1 million clones, approximately 72% being singletons. The CDR3 covers 15 residues. With V trimmed by 0 bases and J by 7 bases, 2 bases remained unmatched. CDR1 is SGHTA, CDR2 FQGNSA, per germline. This sample was included in a study of shared clonotypes between healthy human individuals. Study information: Donors were a couple of women and a few men aged 18 to 49. Donors had three CD4 naive, three CD4 memory, two CD8 naive and one CD8 memory plate apiece.

The sequenced sample was memory CD4+ T cells sorted from blood. Specified subset: CD45RA-negative fraction. The V gene is TRBV7-2, the J gene TRBJ1-6, with TRBD1 identical over 8 bases. The origin of this receptor is a man aged 18 to 29 in good health. The CDR3 bases are TGTGCCAGCAGCTTAGCACAGGGGGGAAATTCACCCCTCCACTTT. As protein: CASSLAQGGNSPLHF.